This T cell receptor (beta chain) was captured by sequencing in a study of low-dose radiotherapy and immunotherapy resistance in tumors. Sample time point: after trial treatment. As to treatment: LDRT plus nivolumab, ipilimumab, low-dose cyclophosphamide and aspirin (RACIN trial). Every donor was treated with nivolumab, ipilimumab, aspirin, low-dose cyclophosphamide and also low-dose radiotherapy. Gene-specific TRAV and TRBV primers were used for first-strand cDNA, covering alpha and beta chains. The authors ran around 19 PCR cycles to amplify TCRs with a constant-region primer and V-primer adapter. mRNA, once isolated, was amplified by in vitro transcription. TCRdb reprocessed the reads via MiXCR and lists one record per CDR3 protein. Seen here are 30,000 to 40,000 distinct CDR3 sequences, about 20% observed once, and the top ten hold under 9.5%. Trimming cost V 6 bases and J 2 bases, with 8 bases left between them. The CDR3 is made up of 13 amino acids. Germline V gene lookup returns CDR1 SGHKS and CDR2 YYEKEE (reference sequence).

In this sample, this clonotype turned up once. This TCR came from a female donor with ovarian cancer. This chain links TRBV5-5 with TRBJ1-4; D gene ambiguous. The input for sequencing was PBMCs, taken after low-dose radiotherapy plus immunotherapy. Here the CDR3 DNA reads TGTGCCAGCAAGCTTGCGACTAATGAAAAACTGTTTTTT. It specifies CASKLATNEKLFF.